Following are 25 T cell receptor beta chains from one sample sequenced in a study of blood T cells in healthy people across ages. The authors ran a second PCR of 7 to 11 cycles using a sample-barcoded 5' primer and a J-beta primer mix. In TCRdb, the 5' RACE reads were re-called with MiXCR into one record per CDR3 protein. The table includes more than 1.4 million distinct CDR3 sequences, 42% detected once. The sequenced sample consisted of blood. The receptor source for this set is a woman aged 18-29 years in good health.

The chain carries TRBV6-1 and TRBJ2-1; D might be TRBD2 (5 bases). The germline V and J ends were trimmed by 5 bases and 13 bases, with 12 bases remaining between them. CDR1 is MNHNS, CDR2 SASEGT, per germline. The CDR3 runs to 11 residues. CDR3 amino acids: CASSKDLPQFF. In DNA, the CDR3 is TGTGCCAGCAGTAAGGACTTACCCCAGTTCTTC.

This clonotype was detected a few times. The DNA for the CDR3 is TGTGCCATCAGTGCGGCCGAGACTAGCGGGAAAGGTGAGCAGTTCTTC. This translates into CAISAAETSGKGEQFF. The J gene is TRBJ2-1, the V gene TRBV10-3, with 11 bases lining up with TRBD2. This CDR3 is 16 amino acids long. The V gene end was trimmed by 4 bases and the J gene end by 9 bases; junction bases not matched to a gene: 11. Germline CDR1 is ENHRY and CDR2 is SYGVKD.

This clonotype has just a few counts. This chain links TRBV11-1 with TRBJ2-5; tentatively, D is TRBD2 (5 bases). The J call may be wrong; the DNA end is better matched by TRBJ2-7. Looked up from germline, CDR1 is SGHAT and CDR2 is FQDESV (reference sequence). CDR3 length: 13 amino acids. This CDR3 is CASSREPSYEQYF. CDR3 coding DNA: TGTGCCAGCAGCCGGGAACCTTCCTACGAGCAGTACTTC.

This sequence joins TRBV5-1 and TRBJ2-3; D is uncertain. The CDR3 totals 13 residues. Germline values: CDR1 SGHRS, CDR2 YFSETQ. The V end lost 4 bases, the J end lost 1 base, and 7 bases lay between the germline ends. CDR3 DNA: TGCGCCAGCAGCCCCATAGGCACAGATACGCAGTATTTT. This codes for CASSPIGTDTQYF. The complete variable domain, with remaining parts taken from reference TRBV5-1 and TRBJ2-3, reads KAGVTQTPRYLIKTRGQQVTLSCSPISGHRSVSWYQQTPGQGLQFLFEYFSETQRNKGNFPGRFSGRQFSNSRSEMNVSTLELGDSALYLCASSPIGTDTQYFGPGTRLTVL.

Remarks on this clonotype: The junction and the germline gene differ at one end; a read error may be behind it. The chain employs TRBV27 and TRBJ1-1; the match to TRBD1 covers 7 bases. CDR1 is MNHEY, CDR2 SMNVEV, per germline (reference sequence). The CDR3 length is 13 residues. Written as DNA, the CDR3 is TGTACCAGCAGTTTGGGGACAGACACTGAAGCTTTCTTT. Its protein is CTSSLGTDTEAFF.

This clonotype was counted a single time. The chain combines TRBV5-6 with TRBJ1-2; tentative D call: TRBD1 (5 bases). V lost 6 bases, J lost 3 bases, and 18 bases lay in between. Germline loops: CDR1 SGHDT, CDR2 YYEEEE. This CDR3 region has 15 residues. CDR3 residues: CASTRGGGSYYGYTF. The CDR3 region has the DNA TGTGCCAGCACCCGAGGTGGGGGTAGTTACTATGGCTACACCTTC.

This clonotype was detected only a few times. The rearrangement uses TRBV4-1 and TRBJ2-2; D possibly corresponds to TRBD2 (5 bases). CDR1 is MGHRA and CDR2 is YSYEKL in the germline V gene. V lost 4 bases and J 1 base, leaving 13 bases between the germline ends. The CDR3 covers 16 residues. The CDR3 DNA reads TGCGCCAGCAGCCCGATGTCTAGCATGAACACCGGGGAGCTGTTTTTT. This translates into CASSPMSSMNTGELFF.

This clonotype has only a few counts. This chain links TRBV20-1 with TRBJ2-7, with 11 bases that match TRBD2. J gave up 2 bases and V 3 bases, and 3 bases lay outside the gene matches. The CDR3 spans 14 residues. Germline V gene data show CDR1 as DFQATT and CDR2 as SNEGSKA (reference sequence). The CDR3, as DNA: TGCAGTGCTAGCTCTAGCGGGGGGACCTACGAGCAGTACTTC. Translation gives CSASSSGGTYEQYF.

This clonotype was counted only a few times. The CDR3 sequence: CASRKGGIDEQYF. For the CDR3, the DNA is TGTGCCAGCAGAAAGGGAGGGATAGACGAGCAGTACTTC. The rearrangement links TRBV5-5 to TRBJ2-7; 7 bases match TRBD2. Germline CDR1 is SGHKS and CDR2 is YYEKEE (reference sequence). V lost 5 bases, J lost 5 bases, and 7 bases stayed unmatched. The CDR3 has 13 residues. Using reference TRBV5-5 and TRBJ2-7 for the parts outside the CDR3, the full variable domain is DAGVTQSPTHLIKTRGQQVTLRCSPISGHKSVSWYQQVLGQGPQFIFQYYEKEERGRGNFPDRFSARQFPNYSSELNVNALLLGDSALYLCASRKGGIDEQYFGPGTRLTVT.

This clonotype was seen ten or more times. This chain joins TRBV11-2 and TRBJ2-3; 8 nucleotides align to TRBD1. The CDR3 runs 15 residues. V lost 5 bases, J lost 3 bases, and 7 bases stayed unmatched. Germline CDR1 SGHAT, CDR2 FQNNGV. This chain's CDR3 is CASSPRTGTTDTQYF. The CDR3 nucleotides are TGTGCCAGCAGCCCTCGGACAGGGACGACAGATACGCAGTATTTT.

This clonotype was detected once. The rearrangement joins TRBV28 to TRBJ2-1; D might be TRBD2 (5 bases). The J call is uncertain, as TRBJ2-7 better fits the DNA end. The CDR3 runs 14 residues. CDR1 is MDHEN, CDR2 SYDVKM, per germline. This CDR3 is CASSFSRGYNEQYF. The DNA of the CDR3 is TGTGCCAGCAGTTTTTCCCGGGGATACAATGAGCAGTACTTC.

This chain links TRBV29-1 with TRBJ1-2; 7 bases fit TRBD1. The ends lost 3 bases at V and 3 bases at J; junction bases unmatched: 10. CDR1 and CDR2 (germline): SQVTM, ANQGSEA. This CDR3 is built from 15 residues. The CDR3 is CSVDEVQGPDYGYTF. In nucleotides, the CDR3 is TGCAGCGTTGATGAAGTACAGGGGCCAGACTATGGCTACACCTTC.

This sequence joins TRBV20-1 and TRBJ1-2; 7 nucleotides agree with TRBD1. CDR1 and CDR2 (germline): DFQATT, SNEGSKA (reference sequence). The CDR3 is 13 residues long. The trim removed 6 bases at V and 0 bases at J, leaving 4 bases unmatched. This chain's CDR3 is CSAPGTANYGYTF. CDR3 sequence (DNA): TGCAGTGCCCCCGGGACAGCTAACTATGGCTACACCTTC.

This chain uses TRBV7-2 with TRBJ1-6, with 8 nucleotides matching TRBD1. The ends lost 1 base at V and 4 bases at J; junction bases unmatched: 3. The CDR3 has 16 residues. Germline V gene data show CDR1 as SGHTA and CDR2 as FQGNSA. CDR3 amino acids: CASSLGTGKYNSPLHF. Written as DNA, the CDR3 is TGTGCCAGCAGCTTAGGGACAGGGAAGTATAATTCACCCCTCCACTTT.

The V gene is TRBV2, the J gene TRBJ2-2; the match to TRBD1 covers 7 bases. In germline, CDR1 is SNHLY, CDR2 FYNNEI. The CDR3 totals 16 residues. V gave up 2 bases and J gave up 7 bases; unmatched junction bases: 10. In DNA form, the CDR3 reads TGTGCCAGCAGTGAAAGGGGCAGGGGGTCGGTCGGGGAGCTGTTTTTT. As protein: CASSERGRGSVGELFF.

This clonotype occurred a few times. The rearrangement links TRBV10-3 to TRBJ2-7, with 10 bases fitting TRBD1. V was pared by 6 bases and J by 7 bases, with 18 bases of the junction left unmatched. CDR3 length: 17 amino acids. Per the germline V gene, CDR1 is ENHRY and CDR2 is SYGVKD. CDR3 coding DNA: TGTGCCATCAGCCGACCTACTGCCGGGACAGGGGTAAATGAGCAGTACTTC. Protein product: CAISRPTAGTGVNEQYF.

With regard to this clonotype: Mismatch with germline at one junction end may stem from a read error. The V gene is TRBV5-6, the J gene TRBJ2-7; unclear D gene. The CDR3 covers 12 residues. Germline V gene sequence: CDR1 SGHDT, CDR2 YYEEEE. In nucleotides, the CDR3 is TGTGCCAGCAGCTTGACCCTCTACGAGCACTACTTC. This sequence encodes CASSLTLYEHYF.

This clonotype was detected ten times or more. CDR3 loop: CASSQDLASGSQETQYF. CDR3 in DNA: TGCGCCAGCAGCCAAGATTTGGCTAGCGGTTCTCAAGAGACCCAGTACTTC. The rearrangement links TRBV4-1 to TRBJ2-5; the match to TRBD2 covers 7 bases. V dropped 0 bases and J dropped 2; count of bases not matched to a gene: 9. Per the germline V gene, CDR1 is MGHRA and CDR2 is YSYEKL. This CDR3 region has 17 residues.

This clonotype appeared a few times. CDR3 residues: CASSPRTGLRETQYF. CDR3 sequence (DNA): TGTGCCAGCTCACCACGGACAGGGTTAAGAGAGACCCAGTACTTC. The V gene is TRBV18, the J gene TRBJ2-5; 8 bases are a match to TRBD1. The CDR3 is made up of 15 amino acids. Germline-derived CDR1 and CDR2 are KGHSH and LQKENI. V lost 1 base and J lost 4; bases outside the gene matches: 5.

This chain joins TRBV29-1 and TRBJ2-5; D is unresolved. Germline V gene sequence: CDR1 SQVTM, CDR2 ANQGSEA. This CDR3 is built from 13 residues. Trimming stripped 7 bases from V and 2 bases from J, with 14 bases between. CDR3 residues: CSGIDSIQETQYF. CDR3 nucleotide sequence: TGCAGCGGCATAGACTCCATTCAAGAGACCCAGTACTTC.

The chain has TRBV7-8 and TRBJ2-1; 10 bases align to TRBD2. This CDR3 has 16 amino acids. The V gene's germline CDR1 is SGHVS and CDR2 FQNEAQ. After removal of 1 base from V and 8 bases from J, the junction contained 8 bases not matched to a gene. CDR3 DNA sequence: TGTGCCAGCAGCTTAGTTCTAGCGGGAGTCAGCTATGAGCAGTTCTTC. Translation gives CASSLVLAGVSYEQFF.

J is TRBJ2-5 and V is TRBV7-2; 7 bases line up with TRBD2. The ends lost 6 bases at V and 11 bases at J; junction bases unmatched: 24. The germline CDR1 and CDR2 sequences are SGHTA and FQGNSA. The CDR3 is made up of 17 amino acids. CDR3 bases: TGTGCCAGCAGACCCTATCTAGCGGAGGGACGCGGAAATGAGCAGTACTTC. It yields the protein CASRPYLAEGRGNEQYF.

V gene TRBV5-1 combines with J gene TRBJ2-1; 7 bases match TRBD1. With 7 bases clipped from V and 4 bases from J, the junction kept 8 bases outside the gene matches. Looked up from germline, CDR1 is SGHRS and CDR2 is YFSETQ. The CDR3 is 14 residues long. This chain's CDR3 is CASGEGAQYNEQFF. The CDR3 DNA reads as TGCGCCAGCGGAGAGGGGGCCCAGTACAATGAGCAGTTCTTC.

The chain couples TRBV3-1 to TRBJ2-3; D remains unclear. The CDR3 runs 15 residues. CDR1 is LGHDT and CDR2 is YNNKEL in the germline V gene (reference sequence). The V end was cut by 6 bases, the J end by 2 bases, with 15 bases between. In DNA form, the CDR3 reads TGTGCCAGCAGTCACCTCCCCTCGGCCACAGATACGCAGTATTTT. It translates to CASSHLPSATDTQYF.

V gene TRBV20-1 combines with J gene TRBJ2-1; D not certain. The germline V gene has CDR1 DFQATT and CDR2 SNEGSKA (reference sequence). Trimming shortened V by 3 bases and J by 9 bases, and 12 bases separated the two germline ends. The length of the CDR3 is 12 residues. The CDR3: CSASERKGEQFF. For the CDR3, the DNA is TGCAGTGCTAGCGAGAGGAAGGGTGAGCAGTTCTTC.